This note documents a single T cell receptor beta chain sequence. The sample originates from a study of shared T cell receptors in the human thymus. Repertoires were generated with immunoSEQ multiplex PCR, while TCRdb's copy carries only in-frame clones and drops some. Among under 450,000 clones listed, 95% were seen once. CDR1 is SGHVS and CDR2 is FNYEAQ in the germline V gene. Trimming removed 5 bases from V and 4 bases from J; junction bases left unmatched: 9. The CDR3 consists of 15 residues. The rearrangement joins TRBV7-6 to TRBJ2-7, with TRBD1 matching 9 bases. Sequenced sample: thymocytes. This clonotype originated in a human donor. The CDR3 reads CASSPPDRGPYEQYF. The CDR3 DNA reads TGTGCCAGCAGCCCCCCGGACAGGGGCCCATACGAGCAGTACTTC.